This TCR beta chain was recovered during a study of human T cells and chemical hapten exposure (dated by TCRdb to about 2021). Some background on the complete study: The libraries were sequenced as a pool, and the TCR yield per sample differed mostly because of small variations in library volumes within the pool. This study followed changes in the peripheral blood TCR repertoire in vivo during primary and secondary sensitization of alopecia patients to the hapten diphenylcyclopropenone (DPC). From each blood RNA sample, both TCR alpha and TCR beta chains were sequenced. Beyond this particular receptor, the publication reports: No change with DPC sensitization was found in the number of TCRs above 1 in 1000 frequency, and no evidence of global repertoire structure alterations was found. Repeated subsampling changed both the strength of the expansion versus patch-test correlation and the threshold at which that correlation became significant.

The time point label, read with the paper, signifies: healthy volunteer bleed at 6 weeks. Total RNA was extracted from unfractionated whole blood collected in Tempus Blood RNA tubes. About 5 healthy volunteers served as TCR sequencing controls and were bled at day 0, 2 weeks and 6 weeks. In this sample, this clonotype turned up many times. The antigen it recognizes is unknown. No base quality information exists; no much larger clone differs at one position. V gives up 7 bases and J gives up 1 base, and the segment between their germline ends measures 12 bases. As encoded in the germline V gene, CDR1 is SGHRS while CDR2 is YFSETQ. Counted from cysteine to phenylalanine, this CDR3 has 15 amino acids. Just the 45-base CDR3 DNA is kept, in frame starting at base 1. Receptor amplification or capture employed RACE. Data came from a NextSeq 500. Library preparation attached unique molecular identifiers to individual cDNA molecules for quantitative, reproducible TCR counting. Turning to the authors' computational methods: A median of around 96,000 TCRs per sample was observed, with a range of about 20,000 to 750,000. V, J and CDR3 annotation of the TCR reads was performed with the Decombinator software suite. Every sample was subsampled to the same number of TCRs (28,000) for the PS versus PT1 abundance plots. TCRs were defined as expanded if absent before sensitization and observed at least eight times at the 2-week time point. Using fastp trimming at Q25 and MiXCR clonotype assembly, TCRdb reanalyzed the public sequencing data and kept in-frame beta chains. Every CDR3 protein is listed once, alongside the most common genes and DNA of its rows. These V and J calls originate from TCRdb's pipeline instead of the authors' own analysis. Here the sample has tens of thousands of distinct CDR3 sequences; about 8.6% occur a single time. The top ten constitute over 1.5% of the sample.

This TCR was sampled from a male donor in good health. Some clones in this sample may be carry-over from other donors' samples. Source material: whole blood. Rearrangement joined TRBV5-1 to TRBJ2-6; the D call is possibly TRBD1 or TRBD2, each sharing 5 bases. The DNA reads TGCGCCAGCTTCGGGACCCCGTCTGGGGCCAACGTCCTGACTTTC. It codes for CASFGTPSGANVLTF.